Presented here are 29 T cell receptor beta chains from one specimen sequenced in a study of blood T cell repertoires in COVID-19. The protocol was immunoSEQ multiplex PCR, while the TCRdb copy is restricted to in-frame clones and leaves out a portion. The sample contains 200,000 to 250,000 clones, about 85% of which appear only once. The sample comprised peripheral blood. The receptors were sampled from a woman under 30 who had recovered from COVID-19.

This chain uses TRBV5-1 with TRBJ1-1; D possibly corresponds to TRBD1 (6 bases). The germline V and J ends were trimmed by 6 bases and 0 bases, with 15 bases remaining between them. Germline values: CDR1 SGHRS, CDR2 YFSETQ. The CDR3 covers 15 residues. CDR3 bases: TGCGCCAGCACCCTTGGGGGCGGCATGAACACTGAAGCTTTCTTT. This gives the protein CASTLGGGMNTEAFF.

This clone was seen only once. The chain combines TRBV6-2 or TRBV6-3 with TRBJ2-1; D perhaps matches TRBD1 (5 bases). CDR3 length: 16 amino acids. Trimming shortened V by 4 bases and J by 3 bases, and 16 bases separated the two germline ends. CDR1 and CDR2 from the germline V gene are MNHEY and SVGEGT. The CDR3 spells CASSSPSRTFYNEQFF. The CDR3 region has the DNA TGTGCCAGCAGTTCCCCCTCTCGGACATTCTACAATGAGCAGTTCTTC.

This sequence joins TRBV6-1 and TRBJ1-2; a weak D match, TRBD1 (6 bases). CDR3 size: 17 residues. The germline V gene has CDR1 MNHNS and CDR2 SASEGT. V gave up 0 bases and J gave up 9 bases, with 23 bases separating them. The CDR3 region is CASSEAKRDTTRASYTF. In nucleotides, the CDR3 is TGTGCCAGCAGTGAAGCTAAAAGGGACACCACTCGGGCAAGCTACACCTTC.

V is TRBV27 and J is TRBJ1-2; 10 nucleotides line up with TRBD1. CDR1 and CDR2 from the germline V gene are MNHEY and SMNVEV (reference sequence). V shed 10 bases, J shed 7 bases, and the junction held 9 bases outside the gene matches. CDR3 length equals 13 residues. The CDR3, as DNA: TGTGCCACCTGGGACAGGGGAGGACTTGGCTACACCTTC. The encoded protein is CATWDRGGLGYTF.

J is TRBJ2-3 and V is TRBV18, with D perhaps matching TRBD1 (6 bases). The germline gives CDR1 KGHSH, CDR2 LQKENI. V lost 6 bases, J lost 9 bases, and 16 bases lay in between. The CDR3 contains 13 residues. Written as DNA, the CDR3 is TGTGCCAGCTCCAATAGAGACAGGATAACGCAGTATTTT. As protein: CASSNRDRITQYF.

The chain carries TRBV13 and TRBJ2-7; 12 bases map to TRBD2. The CDR3 runs 15 residues. V dropped 5 bases and J dropped 5; count of bases not matched to a gene: 7. Germline-derived CDR1 and CDR2 are PRHDT and FYEKMQ (reference sequence). The CDR3 DNA reads as TGTGCCAGCAGCCAAAGACTAGCGGGAGCCAACGAGCAGTACTTC. Translating it yields CASSQRLAGANEQYF.

The chain recombines TRBV30 with TRBJ1-6; D remains ambiguous. Deletions cut 0 bases from V and 15 bases from J, with 15 bases between. The CDR3 spans 13 residues. Per germline, CDR1 GTSNPN and CDR2 SVGIG (reference sequence). The CDR3 is CAWSVIQDRDLHF. DNA of the CDR3: TGTGCCTGGAGTGTAATTCAGGACCGGGACCTCCACTTT. Full variable domain (missing parts from reference TRBV30 and TRBJ1-6): SQTIHQWPATLVQPVGSPLSLECTVEGTSNPNLYWYRQAAGRGLQLLFYSVGIGQISSEVPQNLSASRPQDRQFILSSKKLLLSDSGFYLCAWSVIQDRDLHFGNGTRLTVT.

The CDR3 DNA reads TGTGCCAGCAGTTATTGGGGGGACGAGCAGTACTTC. It codes for CASSYWGDEQYF. The J gene is TRBJ2-7, the V gene TRBV6-2 or TRBV6-3; TRBD2 might be the D (6 bases). CDR1 is MNHEY and CDR2 is SVGEGT in the germline V gene. With 3 bases removed from V and 5 bases from J, the gap between germline ends came to 8 bases. CDR3 length: 12 amino acids.

The rearrangement links TRBV13 to TRBJ2-6, with D perhaps TRBD1 (6 bases). This CDR3 contains 17 residues. Per germline, CDR1 PRHDT and CDR2 FYEKMQ (reference sequence). With 5 bases removed from V and 1 base from J, the gap between germline ends came to 15 bases. For the CDR3, the DNA is TGTGCCAGCAGCCCCCCGACAGGTCCTTCTGGGGCCAACGTCCTGACTTTC. This encodes CASSPPTGPSGANVLTF. Based on the CDR3 plus reference TRBV13 and TRBJ2-6, the full variable domain is AAGVIQSPRHLIKEKRETATLKCYPIPRHDTVYWYQQGPGQDPQFLISFYEKMQSDKGSIPDRFSAQQFSDYHSELNMSSLELGDSALYFCASSPPTGPSGANVLTFGAGSRLTVL.

The chain joins TRBV7-2 to TRBJ2-7; 9 positions agree with TRBD1. This CDR3 has 16 amino acids. Losses at the gene ends were 1 base for V and 5 bases for J; bases not matched to a gene: 9. Germline assignment: CDR1 SGHTA and CDR2 FQGNSA. The CDR3 reads CASSLVAQQGAHEQYF. DNA of the CDR3: TGTGCCAGCAGCTTAGTTGCCCAACAGGGGGCCCACGAGCAGTACTTC.

This chain connects TRBV5-6 to TRBJ1-2; no firm D call. Per the germline V gene, CDR1 is SGHDT and CDR2 is YYEEEE. The CDR3 is 13 amino acids. V lost 0 bases to trimming and J lost 8 bases, with 11 bases between them. Here the CDR3 reads CASSLDVGRGYTF. The CDR3 nucleotides are TGTGCCAGCAGCTTGGATGTGGGCCGGGGCTACACCTTC.

V is TRBV9 and J is TRBJ2-7, with 9 bases fitting TRBD1. After removal of 4 bases from V and 7 bases from J, the junction contained 12 bases not matched to a gene. Germline V lookup: CDR1 SGDLS, CDR2 YYNGEE. The CDR3 sequence is 15 residues long. The CDR3 region has the DNA TGTGCCAGCAGCCCTTTCCGGGACAGGGTGGGTGAGCAGTACTTC. Translated, it gives CASSPFRDRVGEQYF.

In this sample, this clone turned up once. The chain is built from TRBV14 and TRBJ2-1, with 10 nucleotides matching TRBD2. The CDR3 contains 17 residues. The germline V gene encodes CDR1 SGHDN and CDR2 FVKESK. The V segment lost 0 bases and the J segment 3 bases; nucleotides outside the gene matches: 5. CDR3: CASSQEIWTSGYNEQFF. CDR3 DNA: TGTGCCAGCAGCCAAGAGATTTGGACTAGCGGCTACAATGAGCAGTTCTTC.

This clone was observed a single time. CDR3 nucleotide sequence: TGTGCCTGGAGTCCTACCGGGTTCCAGCCCCAGCATTTT. Protein product: CAWSPTGFQPQHF. The chain is built from TRBV30 and TRBJ1-5; D is ambiguous. The germline V gene has CDR1 GTSNPN and CDR2 SVGIG (reference sequence). The CDR3 extends over 13 amino acids. V lost 2 bases, J lost 7 bases, and 12 bases lay in between.

The J gene is TRBJ2-7, the V gene TRBV4-2; 8 bases fit TRBD1. The V segment lost 1 base and the J segment 5 bases; nucleotides outside the gene matches: 10. CDR3 length equals 16 residues. CDR1 and CDR2 from the germline V gene are LGHNA and YNFKEQ. The CDR3 loop reads CASSQADRAGGNEQYF. In nucleotides, the CDR3 is TGTGCCAGCAGCCAAGCGGACAGGGCCGGTGGAAACGAGCAGTACTTC.

The chain carries TRBV7-9 and TRBJ2-1, with D uncertain. The V gene's germline CDR1 is SEHNR and CDR2 FQNEAQ (reference sequence). The V end was cut by 2 bases, the J end by 13 bases, with 9 bases between. The CDR3 has 11 amino acids. CDR3 nucleotide sequence: TGTGCCAGCAGCTTACTTGTAGAACAGTTCTTC. Its translation: CASSLLVEQFF.

This sequence joins TRBV3-1 (or the pseudogene TRBV3-2) and TRBJ2-7, with D uncertain. This CDR3 is built from 15 residues. Germline CDR1 LGHDT, CDR2 YNNKEL (reference sequence). Trimming removed 0 bases from V and 4 bases from J, with 13 bases in between. The CDR3 DNA reads TGTGCCAGCAGCCAAGATAGCAGTTCTACGTACGAGCAGTACTTC. Amino acids: CASSQDSSSTYEQYF.

The chain employs TRBV3-1 (or the pseudogene TRBV3-2) and TRBJ2-5; TRBD2 might be the D (6 bases). The germline V gene has CDR1 LGHDT and CDR2 YNNKEL (reference sequence). V was clipped by 0 bases and J by 5 bases, with 25 bases between them. The CDR3 contains 19 residues. The CDR3 loop is CASSQEGGREPPEGETQYF. The CDR3 nucleotides are TGTGCCAGCAGCCAAGAAGGAGGCCGGGAGCCCCCCGAGGGGGAGACCCAGTACTTC.

The V call is TRBV4-1, the J call TRBJ1-2, with a weak D call TRBD1 (5 bases). The V gene's germline CDR1 is MGHRA and CDR2 YSYEKL. This CDR3 comprises 16 residues. Trimming cost V 1 base and J 2 bases, with 14 bases left between them. In DNA, the CDR3 is TGCGCCAGCAGCCAAGCTTTTCAGGGAGGAAACTATGGCTACACCTTC. It translates to CASSQAFQGGNYGYTF.

The CDR3 loop reads CASSQETPGGHGYTF. For the CDR3, the DNA is TGCGCCAGCAGCCAAGAAACCCCAGGGGGCCATGGCTACACCTTC. V usage is TRBV4-3 and J usage is TRBJ1-2, with 8 bases fitting TRBD1. Trimming took 0 bases from V and 6 from J; bases not matched to a gene: 6. The V gene's germline CDR1 is LGHNA and CDR2 YSLEER. CDR3 length equals 15 residues.

The rearrangement uses TRBV4-3 and TRBJ2-1; 7 bases agree with TRBD2. With 6 bases clipped from V and 10 bases from J, the junction kept 12 bases outside the gene matches. The CDR3 is 14 amino acids. Looked up from germline, CDR1 is LGHNA and CDR2 is YSLEER. CDR3 in DNA: TGCGCCAGCAGTTTTTCCGCGGGAGTGGGCGAGCAGTTCTTC. Translation gives CASSFSAGVGEQFF.

The chain is built from TRBV7-9 and TRBJ1-1, with no clear D. The V gene's germline CDR1 is SEHNR and CDR2 FQNEAQ (reference sequence). This CDR3 has 13 amino acids. The V gene lost 5 bases and the J gene lost 1 base, with 8 bases spanning the gap. The CDR3: CASSPPKNTEAFF. The CDR3 bases are TGTGCCAGCAGCCCCCCTAAGAACACTGAAGCTTTCTTT.

The V call is TRBV4-2, the J call TRBJ2-1; TRBD2 aligns across 11 bases. This CDR3 is built from 15 residues. The germline V gene has CDR1 LGHNA and CDR2 YNFKEQ. Germline trimming cut 4 bases from V and 3 bases from J; bases unmatched to any gene: 2. CDR3 in DNA: TGTGCCAGCAGCCTAGCGGGAGGGGACTACAATGAGCAGTTCTTC. Its protein is CASSLAGGDYNEQFF.

The CDR3 DNA reads TGTGCCAGCAGCTCAACTAGCGGGATAAATGAGCAGTTCTTC. This gives the protein CASSSTSGINEQFF. V is TRBV7-9 and J is TRBJ2-1, with TRBD2 matching over 10 bases. CDR3 length equals 14 residues. Germline CDR1 SEHNR, CDR2 FQNEAQ (reference sequence). The V segment lost 4 bases and the J segment 7 bases; nucleotides outside the gene matches: 4.

Here the CDR3 reads CSVVHRANGYTF. DNA for the CDR3: TGCAGCGTTGTACACAGGGCTAATGGCTACACCTTC. The rearrangement links TRBV29-1 to TRBJ1-2; D might be TRBD1 (6 bases). The germline gives CDR1 SQVTM, CDR2 ANQGSEA. This CDR3 has 12 amino acids. Trimming left V 4 bases short and J 6 bases short, with 12 bases between.

This clone is a singleton in its sample. The chain joins TRBV4-3 to TRBJ2-1; TRBD2 might be the D (6 bases). The CDR3 has 15 amino acids. The germline V gene encodes CDR1 LGHNA and CDR2 YSLEER. The V end was cut by 0 bases, the J end by 9 bases, with 15 bases between. The CDR3 DNA reads as TGCGCCAGCAGCCAAGACTTCCGACTAGGGGTTGAGCAGTTCTTC. It codes for CASSQDFRLGVEQFF.

This sequence joins TRBV15 and TRBJ2-5, with D possibly being TRBD2 (8 bases). The length of the CDR3 is 16 residues. CDR1 is LNHNV, CDR2 YYDKDF, per germline (reference sequence). V lost 4 bases, J lost 1 base, and 16 bases lay in between. In DNA form, the CDR3 reads TGTGCCACCAGCACGGGACTAGGGGGCCTCCAAGAGACCCAGTACTTC. It encodes CATSTGLGGLQETQYF.

The chain couples TRBV6-4 to TRBJ2-1, with TRBD2 matching 7 bases. The junction had 1 base not matched to a gene; V was cut back by 0 bases and J by 2 bases. This CDR3 is built from 15 residues. CDR1 is MRHNA, CDR2 SNTAGT, per germline. For the CDR3, the DNA is TGTGCCAGCAGTGACTCGGGAGGGCCCTACAATGAGCAGTTCTTC. As protein: CASSDSGGPYNEQFF.

The chain uses TRBV7-3 and TRBJ2-3, with D perhaps matching TRBD2 (5 bases). Germline V gene lookup returns CDR1 SGHTA and CDR2 FQGTGA. The CDR3 loop spans 13 amino acids. The V gene lost 3 bases and the J gene lost 8 bases, with 12 bases spanning the gap. The DNA of the CDR3 is TGTGCCAGCAGCTTGGTCGGGGAAGGTACGCAGTATTTT. Its translation is CASSLVGEGTQYF.